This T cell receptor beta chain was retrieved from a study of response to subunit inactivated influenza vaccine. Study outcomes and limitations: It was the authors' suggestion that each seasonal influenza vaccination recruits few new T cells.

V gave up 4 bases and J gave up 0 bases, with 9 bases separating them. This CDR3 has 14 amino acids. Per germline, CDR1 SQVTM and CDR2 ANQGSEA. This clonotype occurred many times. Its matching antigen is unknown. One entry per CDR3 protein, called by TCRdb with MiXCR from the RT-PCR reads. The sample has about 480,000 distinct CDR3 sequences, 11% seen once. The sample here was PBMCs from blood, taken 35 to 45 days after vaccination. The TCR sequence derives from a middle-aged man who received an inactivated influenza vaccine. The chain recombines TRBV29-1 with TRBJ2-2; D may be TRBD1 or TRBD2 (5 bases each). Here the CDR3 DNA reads TGCAGCGTTGGGTGGGACCCGAACACCGGGGAGCTGTTTTTT. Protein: CSVGWDPNTGELFF.